This TCR beta chain was sequenced during a study of Tregs in tolerant kidney transplant recipients. Study background: Two populations were sorted: CD4+CD8-CD25+CD127- and CD4+CD8-4-1BB+CD40L-. Stimulator donor B cells were generated over 10 days with CD40L, cyclosporin A and IL-4. Study observations and caveats: Tregs expanded with activated donor B cells seemed most donor-specific.

Trimming took 4 bases from V and 4 from J, leaving 24 bases between them. From germline, CDR1 is MDHEN and CDR2 SYDVKM. The CDR3 extends over 18 amino acids. Sequenced by immunoSEQ multiplex PCR; TCRdb stores in-frame clones only, minus some. The sample shows a few thousand clones, around 41% of them seen only once. Turning to this clone: Its antigen remains unknown.

The J gene is TRBJ2-3, the V gene TRBV28; either TRBD1 or TRBD2 may supply D (6 bases each). The material sequenced was Tregs from blood grown in culture. The receptor was derived from a human donor in good health. The CDR3 region has the DNA TGTGCCAGCAGTTCCCCCGCCGGGGGCAGGGGATTTTCAGATACGCAGTATTTT. Protein product: CASSSPAGGRGFSDTQYF.